This TCR beta chain was sequenced in a study of PD-L1 blockade in urothelial cancer (dated by TCRdb to 2015 to 2018). With respect to the entire study: Therapy was started at some point between 2012 and 2014 for all patients, and atezolizumab 1,200 mg was administered intravenously every 3 weeks. About 85% of the 29 patients were males with bladder-origin urothelial cancer, and about 65% of the 29 reported a prior smoking history. Patients had an ECOG performance status of 0 or 1 and had received between 0 and 3 prior chemotherapy regimens. Blood samples were analyzed at 3 weeks after treatment start (second dose) and at 6 weeks after treatment start. Blood samples yielded a median of roughly 140,000 T cells and around 80,000 unique TCRs, with median clonality around 0.084. An exploratory multi-omic analysis was conducted of the somatic, immune and clinical correlates of response to PD-L1 blockade with atezolizumab in urothelial cancer. Pretreatment tumor samples, along with matched peripheral blood collected serially before and after atezolizumab treatment, underwent TCR sequencing. Durable clinical benefit was defined as a progression-free survival longer than 6 months, and TCR features were additionally tested against progression-free survival and overall survival. In the same patients who had TCR sequencing, pretreatment tumors also underwent whole exome sequencing and RNA sequencing. Durable clinical benefit was achieved by nine patients and was not achieved by 20 patients. Approximately 30 patients had pretreatment blood TCR-seq, about 25 had at least one posttreatment blood collection, and about 25 had tumor TCR-seq.

The cohort included 25 to 35 patients with locally advanced or metastatic urothelial carcinoma who were treated at Memorial Sloan Kettering on a trial protocol. Peripheral blood mononuclear cells were collected pretreatment and during treatment, with between 1 and 8 total time points per patient. The Qiagen DNeasy Blood extraction kit was used to purify genomic DNA from total PBMCs and tumor samples. PBMCs were collected pretreatment and during treatment and were isolated and stored as previously described. Synthetic TCR analog templates were spiked into each PCR to estimate absolute template abundance from read counts. The immunoSEQ assay was used to amplify TCRbeta CDR3 regions from genomic DNA with bias-controlled V and J gene primers. Rearranged TCRbeta segments were sequenced at approximately 20X coverage. The authors' analysis ran thus. Clustering was used to correct sequencing errors, and CDR3s were annotated against IMGT so that V, D and J genes could be assigned. Out-of-frame and stop-codon sequences were excluded, and only productive TCRbeta rearrangements were used in downstream analyses. To compute clonality, Shannon entropy was normalized by the log of the number of unique productive sequences and then subtracted from one. Clones differing between time points or between blood and tumor were identified by Fisher's exact test with Benjamini-Hochberg correction at adjusted p below 0.01. Held by TCRdb, this immuneACCESS table contains in-frame sequences only and omits some clones. Under half of the omission traces to an unresolved V gene where checked; the cause of the rest is unknown. V and J calls and clone size come straight from that table; D and trimming were deduced from the DNA. The sample table holds around 56,000 clones, of which about 86% were seen once. The ten largest make up 2.5% to 3.5% of the sample.

Overall study results and their limits: Improved progression-free and overall survival was found to be associated with pretreatment peripheral blood TCR clonality below the median. Because of the small sample size (n ≈ 31) and the many exploratory analyses performed, the results are intended to be regarded as hypothesis-generating. Patients with durable benefit showed greater expansion of tumor-associated TCR clones in peripheral blood 3 weeks after starting treatment (n ≈ 21, p = 0.022).

Taken from the germline V gene, the CDR1 and CDR2 loops are MDHEN and SYDVKM. At the junction V is shortened by 6 bases and J by 1 base, with 9 bases in between. There are 13 amino acids in the CDR3, from cysteine to phenylalanine inclusive. Solely the CDR3 DNA is kept, with 39 bases framed from the first base. Concerning this clone: No antigen is known for it. No clone much larger than this one lies a single base away; base qualities are absent.

In this chain, TRBV28 is recombined with TRBJ1-1; the D gene is perhaps TRBD1, on 5 matching bases. The starting material was PBMCs, obtained around atezolizumab (anti-PD-L1) treatment. The clonotype comes from a man in his forties or fifties with urothelial cancer. For the CDR3, the sequence is CASRQTGNTEAFF. The DNA is TGTGCCAGCAGGCAAACAGGGAACACTGAAGCTTTCTTT.